Below are 24 T cell receptor beta chains sequenced from a single sample in a study of human CD8 memory T cell subsets. UMI-labeled 5' RACE produced the TCR beta libraries. TCRdb re-called the 5' RACE reads and catalogs CDR3 proteins one per entry, DNA excluded. This sample's table has some 10,000 distinct CDR3 sequences. It was CCR7+ PD-1+ TIGIT+ early memory CD8+ T cells with exhausted-like traits that constituted TPEX cells. Sample: CD8+ T cells from PBMCs. The receptors originated from a human donor in good health.

The rearrangement links TRBV27 to TRBJ1-6; TCRdb outputs TRBD1, but without DNA this stays unchecked. CDR3 length: 13 amino acids. The germline V gene encodes CDR1 MNHEY and CDR2 SMNVEV (reference sequence). The CDR3 reads CASRGQGGSPLHF.

V gene TRBV9 combines with J gene TRBJ1-1. The CDR3 has 16 residues. Germline V lookup: CDR1 SGDLS, CDR2 YYNGEE. CDR3 amino acids: CASSSKTGAQNTEAFF.

The V call is TRBV5-5, the J call TRBJ2-7; the TCRdb call, TRBD1, lacks DNA for checking. Germline values: CDR1 SGHKS, CDR2 YYEKEE (reference sequence). This CDR3 is 15 amino acids long. The CDR3: CASSLSPGDGYEQYF. Supplemented by reference TRBV5-5 and TRBJ2-7, the full variable domain reads DAGVTQSPTHLIKTRGQQVTLRCSPISGHKSVSWYQQVLGQGPQFIFQYYEKEERGRGNFPDRFSARQFPNYSSELNVNALLLGDSALYLCASSLSPGDGYEQYFGPGTRLTVT.

Its frequency marks this clonotype as medium-sized. This sequence joins TRBV29-1 and TRBJ1-2. The CDR3 contains 12 residues. Germline V lookup: CDR1 SQVTM, CDR2 ANQGSEA. The CDR3 sequence: CSVVAPDYGYTF.

The V gene is TRBV28, the J gene TRBJ2-1. The CDR3 runs 14 residues. Germline CDR1 and CDR2: MDHEN and SYDVKM. CDR3 loop: CASSLTGSYNEQFF.

The chain joins TRBV4-2 to TRBJ2-7; TCRdb's D call, TRBD2, is unchecked because there is no DNA. Per germline, CDR1 LGHNA and CDR2 YNFKEQ. The CDR3 totals 15 residues. CDR3 region: CASSQERSGANEQYF.

The chain couples TRBV7-9 to TRBJ2-2; TCRdb names TRBD2, which stays unverified in the absence of DNA. The CDR3 runs 15 residues. The germline gives CDR1 SEHNR, CDR2 FQNEAQ (reference sequence). The CDR3 sequence: CASSSPSLATGELFF.

Its frequency marks this clonotype as medium-sized (0.01 to 0.1%). This chain connects TRBV29-1 to TRBJ2-7; TCRdb's D call of TRBD2 is untestable without DNA. In germline, CDR1 is SQVTM, CDR2 ANQGSEA. This CDR3 has 15 residues. The CDR3 protein is CSVEGSSGSDYEQYF.

J is TRBJ1-4 and V is TRBV28. Germline lookup yields CDR1 MDHEN and CDR2 SYDVKM. The CDR3 extends over 14 amino acids. CDR3 amino acids: CASSYLQTGEKLFF. Variable domain in full (rest from reference TRBV28 and TRBJ1-4): DVKVTQSSRYLVKRTGEKVFLECVQDMDHENMFWYRQDPGLGLRLIYFSYDVKMKEKGDIPEGYSVSREKKERFSLILESASTNQTSMYLCASSYLQTGEKLFFGSGTQLSVL.

The chain is built from TRBV20-1 and TRBJ2-4; the D gene TCRdb calls, TRBD2, cannot be checked with no DNA. The CDR3 is 15 amino acids. Germline CDR1 reads DFQATT; CDR2 reads SNEGSKA (reference sequence). CDR3 in amino acids: CSADGEDGTSGAQYF.

The genes are TRBV30 and TRBJ2-2; TCRdb outputs TRBD1, but without DNA this stays unchecked. Germline values: CDR1 GTSNPN, CDR2 SVGIG (reference sequence). This CDR3 region has 14 residues. The CDR3 protein is CAWNQGIKTGELFF.

This clonotype is medium-sized (0.01 to 0.1%) by frequency. CDR3 residues: CASSQTQSSYNSPLHF. The V gene is TRBV6-2 or TRBV6-3, the J gene TRBJ1-6. The CDR3 totals 16 residues. Germline values: CDR1 MNHEY, CDR2 SVGEGT.

This clonotype is identified as medium-sized from frequency. This chain links TRBV29-1 with TRBJ2-7; as DNA is missing, the TRBD2 call by TCRdb cannot be tested. CDR3 length: 14 amino acids. Germline CDR1 SQVTM, CDR2 ANQGSEA. CDR3 protein: CSVVGGRASYEQYF.

This chain links TRBV7-8 with TRBJ1-6. Germline V gene data show CDR1 as SGHVS and CDR2 as FQNEAQ. The CDR3 has 12 amino acids. The CDR3 is CASSLKGSPLHF.

The CDR3 loop is CASTGFQETQYF. The V gene is TRBV2, the J gene TRBJ2-5. In germline, CDR1 is SNHLY, CDR2 FYNNEI. The CDR3 runs 12 residues.

CDR3 sequence: CASSSPPTGVITNTGELFF. V usage is TRBV28 and J usage is TRBJ2-2; TCRdb selects TRBD1, and the lack of DNA leaves this call unchecked. Germline CDR1 is MDHEN and CDR2 is SYDVKM. The CDR3 is 19 residues long.

The chain recombines TRBV7-2 with TRBJ1-4. CDR3 length: 16 amino acids. Germline V gene sequence: CDR1 SGHTA, CDR2 FQGNSA. The CDR3 sequence is CASSFLGSLAVEKLFF. The whole variable domain, remainder taken from reference TRBV7-2 and TRBJ1-4, is GAGVSQSPSNKVTEKGKDVELRCDPISGHTALYWYRQSLGQGLEFLIYFQGNSAPDKSGLPSDRFSAERTGGSVSTLTIQRTQQEDSAVYLCASSFLGSLAVEKLFFGSGTQLSVL.

The CDR3 here is CASSPPGGLAGGGSYNEQFF. The genes are TRBV28 and TRBJ2-1; there is no DNA to check the TCRdb D call of TRBD2. The CDR3 runs to 20 residues. Germline V gives CDR1 MDHEN, CDR2 SYDVKM.

The chain combines TRBV18 with TRBJ2-1; TCRdb's D call, TRBD1, is unchecked because there is no DNA. This CDR3 has 16 amino acids. Looked up from germline, CDR1 is KGHSH and CDR2 is LQKENI. The CDR3 region is CASSPTETGVHNEQFF.

V usage is TRBV19 and J usage is TRBJ2-3; TCRdb returns TRBD1, unconfirmable since there is no DNA. Germline assignment: CDR1 LNHDA and CDR2 SQIVND (reference sequence). This CDR3 is built from 12 residues. The CDR3 is CASNTGTDTQYF.

This sequence joins TRBV9 and TRBJ1-2; the D call of TRBD1 rests on TCRdb alone, since no DNA is present to check it. The CDR3 spans 14 residues. Germline-derived CDR1 and CDR2 are SGDLS and YYNGEE. Here the CDR3 reads CASSGSGTNYGYTF.

The V call is TRBV20-1, the J call TRBJ2-1. The CDR3 has 14 amino acids. The germline V gene encodes CDR1 DFQATT and CDR2 SNEGSKA (reference sequence). The CDR3 loop is CSATQWSSYNEQFF.

The V call is TRBV14, the J call TRBJ2-3; the TCRdb D gene call, TRBD2, has no DNA to confirm it. The CDR3 consists of 17 residues. CDR1 is SGHDN and CDR2 is FVKESK in the germline V gene. CDR3 amino acids: CASSPLTSGRATDTQYF.

This clonotype ranks as medium-sized (0.01 to 0.1%) in terms of frequency. The V gene is TRBV4-1, the J gene TRBJ2-7; TCRdb names TRBD2, which stays unverified in the absence of DNA. The CDR3 spans 18 residues. In germline, CDR1 is MGHRA, CDR2 YSYEKL. The CDR3 reads CASSQDTASGGDSYEQYF.